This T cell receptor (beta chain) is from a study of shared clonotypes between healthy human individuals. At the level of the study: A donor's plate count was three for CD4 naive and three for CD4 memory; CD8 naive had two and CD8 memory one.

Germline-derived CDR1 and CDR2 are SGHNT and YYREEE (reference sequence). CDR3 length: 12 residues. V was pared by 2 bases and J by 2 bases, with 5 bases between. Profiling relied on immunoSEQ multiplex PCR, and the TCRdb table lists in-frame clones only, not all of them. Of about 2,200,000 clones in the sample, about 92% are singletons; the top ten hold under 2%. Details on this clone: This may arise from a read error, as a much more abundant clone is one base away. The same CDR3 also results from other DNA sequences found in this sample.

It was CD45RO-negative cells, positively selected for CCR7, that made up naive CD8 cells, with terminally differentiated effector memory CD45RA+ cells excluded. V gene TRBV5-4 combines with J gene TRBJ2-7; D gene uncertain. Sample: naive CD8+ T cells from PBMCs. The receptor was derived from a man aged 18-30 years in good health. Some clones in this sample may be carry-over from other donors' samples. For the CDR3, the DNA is TGTGCCAGCAGCTTAGGGACCTACGAGCAGTACTTC. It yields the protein CASSLGTYEQYF.